This T cell receptor beta chain was recovered during a study of blood T cell repertoires in COVID-19 (dated by TCRdb to about 2020). A note on the overall study: Collaborator samples came from the United States, Italy and Spain and covered acute and convalescent phases of COVID-19. The prospective study material was composed of cDNA or gDNA derived from T cells, B-cell-depleted T cells, or PBMCs. Subjects who had been exposed to COVID-19, were actively infected with it, or had recovered from it provided the deeply sampled blood TCRbeta repertoires that made up the dataset. The repertoires were made available in a free public database intended to serve as a resource for research on the immune response to SARS-CoV-2. Samples came from the ongoing ImmuneRACE study (first 160 participants) plus 1,254 subjects from 6 global collaborators. Nearly every sample came with metadata listing a de-identified subject ID, COVID-19 status, age in years and sex. HLA class I and class II types, where available, came from metadata supplied by the sample provider rather than from assay-based typing.

V loses 8 bases, J loses 6 bases, and the germline ends lie 13 bases apart. There are 12 amino acids in the CDR3, from cysteine to phenylalanine inclusive. Only the CDR3 region is kept as DNA, spanning 36 bases read in frame from base 1. The germline V gene gives CDR1 as SNHLY and CDR2 as FYNNEI. As for this clone: Its antigen remains unidentified. The input lacks base qualities; no much larger clone sits a single base away.

General findings and caveats noted by the study authors: How much clinical and demographic metadata was included differed by source and by participant, and the metadata was provided uncurated.

The immunoSEQ Assay, a bias-controlled multiplex PCR, was used to amplify TCRbeta CDR3 regions from genomic DNA. The source study handled its data this way. Nucleated cell counts per sample were estimated from amplification of reference gene primers within the assay. To quantify the absolute abundance of each unique TCRbeta CDR3 rearrangement, sequence reads were collapsed and filtered. For each sample, productive Simpson clonality was calculated as the square root of Simpson's diversity index across productive rearrangements. TCRdb took this table from immuneACCESS and kept in-frame rearrangements with V and J called. Such tables lack part of the clones; where checked against another copy, unresolved V genes explain under half of the gap, and the rest is unexplained. From that table come the V and J calls and clone size; the DNA was used to work out D and trimming. The sample table records around 350,000 clones; roughly 86% of these occur just once. The ten largest clones represent 3% of the sample.

Each collaborating institution followed its own protocols to collect whole blood in K2EDTA tubes. For TCRbeta analysis, collaborators shipped samples as frozen whole blood, isolated PBMCs, or DNA extracted from either of those sample types. The TCR was taken from a human donor in a cohort sampled during active COVID-19. Sequenced material: peripheral blood. The receptor chain draws on TRBV2 and TRBJ1-2; perhaps TRBD1 is the D gene, with 5 bases matching. This receptor has the CDR3 CASALARDGYTF. The bases read TGTGCCAGCGCCTTAGCCAGGGATGGCTACACCTTC.